Reported below is one T cell receptor (beta chain). Antigen specificity is unknown. The sample is drawn from a study of post-analysis software for immune sequencing data. Study as a whole: The courses of disease that were included comprised relapsing-remitting, secondary progressive and progressive-relapsing multiple sclerosis.

Study-wide points: A handful of TRBV segments were significantly more frequent in patients than in controls. TRBV5-6, TRBV5-1 and TRBV20-1 were among these segments.

Presence of unique molecular identifiers characterized the TCR beta cDNA libraries. TCRdb used MiXCR to reprocess the PCR reads, holding one entry per CDR3 protein. The sample shows 550,000 to 700,000 distinct CDR3 sequences, 40% to 50% of them seen only once. The V and J ends lost 4 bases and 3 bases respectively, with 10 bases between them. There are 14 residues in the CDR3. Germline loops: CDR1 LGHDT, CDR2 YNNKEL (reference sequence). The origin of this receptor is a girl between 5 and 17 years old with multiple sclerosis. Sequencing input: blood. This chain links TRBV3-1 with TRBJ1-5; D unresolved. CDR3 loop: CASSPAGYNQPQHF. The CDR3 nucleotides read TGTGCCAGCAGCCCCGCGGGGTACAATCAGCCCCAGCATTTT.